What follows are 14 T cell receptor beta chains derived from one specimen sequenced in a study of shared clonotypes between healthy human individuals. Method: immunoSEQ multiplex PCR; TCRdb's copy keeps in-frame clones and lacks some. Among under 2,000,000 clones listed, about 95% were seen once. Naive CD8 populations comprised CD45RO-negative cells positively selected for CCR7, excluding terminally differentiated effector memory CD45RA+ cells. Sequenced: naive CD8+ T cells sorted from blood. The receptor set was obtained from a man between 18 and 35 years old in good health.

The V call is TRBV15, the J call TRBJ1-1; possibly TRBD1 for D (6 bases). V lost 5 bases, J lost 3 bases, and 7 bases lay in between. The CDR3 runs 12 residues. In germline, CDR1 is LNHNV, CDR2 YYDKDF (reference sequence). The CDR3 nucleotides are TGTGCCACCAGCGGGACATACACTGAAGCTTTCTTT. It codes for CATSGTYTEAFF.

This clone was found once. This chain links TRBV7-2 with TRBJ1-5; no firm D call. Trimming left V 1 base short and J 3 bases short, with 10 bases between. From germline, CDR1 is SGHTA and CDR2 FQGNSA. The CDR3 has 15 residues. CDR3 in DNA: TGTGCCAGCAGCTTAGATTTGCTCAACAATCAGCCCCAGCATTTT. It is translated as CASSLDLLNNQPQHF.

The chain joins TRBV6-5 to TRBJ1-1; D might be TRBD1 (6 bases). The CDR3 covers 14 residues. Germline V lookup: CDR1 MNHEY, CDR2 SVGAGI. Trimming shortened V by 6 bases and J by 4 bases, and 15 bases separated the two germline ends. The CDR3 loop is CASSPRGGGTEAFF. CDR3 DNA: TGTGCCAGCAGCCCGCGTGGGGGCGGCACTGAAGCTTTCTTT.

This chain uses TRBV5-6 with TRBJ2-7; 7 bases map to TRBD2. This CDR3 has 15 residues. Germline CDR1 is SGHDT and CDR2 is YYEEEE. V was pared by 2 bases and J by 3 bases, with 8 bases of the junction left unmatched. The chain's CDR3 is CASSFRSGEGYEQYF. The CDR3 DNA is TGTGCCAGCAGCTTCAGGAGCGGGGAAGGCTACGAGCAGTACTTC.

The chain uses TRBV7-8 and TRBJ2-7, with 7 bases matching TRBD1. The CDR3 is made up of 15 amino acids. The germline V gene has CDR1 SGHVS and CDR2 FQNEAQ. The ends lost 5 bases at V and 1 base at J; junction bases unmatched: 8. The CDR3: CASSAWTGPSYEQYF. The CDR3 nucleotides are TGTGCCAGCAGCGCGTGGACAGGTCCATCCTACGAGCAGTACTTC. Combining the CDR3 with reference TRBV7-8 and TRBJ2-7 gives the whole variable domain GAGVSQSPRYKVAKRGQDVALRCDPISGHVSLFWYQQALGQGPEFLTYFQNEAQLDKSGLPSDRFFAERPEGSVSTLKIQRTQQEDSAVYLCASSAWTGPSYEQYFGPGTRLTVT.

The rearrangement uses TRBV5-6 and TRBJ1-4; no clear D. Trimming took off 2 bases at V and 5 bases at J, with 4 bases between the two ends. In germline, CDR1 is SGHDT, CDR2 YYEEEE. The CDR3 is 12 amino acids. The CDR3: CASSFVNEKLFF. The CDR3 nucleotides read TGTGCCAGCAGCTTCGTGAATGAAAAACTGTTTTTT. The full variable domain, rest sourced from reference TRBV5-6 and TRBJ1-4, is DAGVTQSPTHLIKTRGQQVTLRCSPKSGHDTVSWYQQALGQGPQFIFQYYEEEERQRGNFPDRFSGHQFPNYSSELNVNALLLGDSALYLCASSFVNEKLFFGSGTQLSVL.

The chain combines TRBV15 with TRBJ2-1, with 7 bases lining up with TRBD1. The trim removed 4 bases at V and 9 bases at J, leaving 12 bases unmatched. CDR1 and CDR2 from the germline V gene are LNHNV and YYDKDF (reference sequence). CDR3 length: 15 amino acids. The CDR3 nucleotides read TGTGCCACCAGCACCCTGCCCCAGGCAGGGGGTGAGCAGTTCTTC. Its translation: CATSTLPQAGGEQFF.

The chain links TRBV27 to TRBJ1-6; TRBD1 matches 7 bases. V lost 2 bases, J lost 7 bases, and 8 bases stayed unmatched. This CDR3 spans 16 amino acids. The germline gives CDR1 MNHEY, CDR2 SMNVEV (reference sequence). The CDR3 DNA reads TGTGCCAGCAGTTTAGAAAGGGGACAGCTAAATTCACCCCTCCACTTT. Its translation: CASSLERGQLNSPLHF.

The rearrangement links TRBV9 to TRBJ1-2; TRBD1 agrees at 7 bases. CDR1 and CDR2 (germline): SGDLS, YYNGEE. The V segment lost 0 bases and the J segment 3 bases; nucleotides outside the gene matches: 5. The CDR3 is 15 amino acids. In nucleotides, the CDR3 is TGTGCCAGCAGCGTAGGGGAAGGGGGCGACTATGGCTACACCTTC. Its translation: CASSVGEGGDYGYTF.

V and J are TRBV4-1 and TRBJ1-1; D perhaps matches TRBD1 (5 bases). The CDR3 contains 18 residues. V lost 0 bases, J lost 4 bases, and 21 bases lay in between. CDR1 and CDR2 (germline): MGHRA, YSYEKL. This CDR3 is CASSQESPAGGIFTEAFF. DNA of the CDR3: TGCGCCAGCAGCCAAGAGTCCCCTGCGGGGGGTATATTCACTGAAGCTTTCTTT.

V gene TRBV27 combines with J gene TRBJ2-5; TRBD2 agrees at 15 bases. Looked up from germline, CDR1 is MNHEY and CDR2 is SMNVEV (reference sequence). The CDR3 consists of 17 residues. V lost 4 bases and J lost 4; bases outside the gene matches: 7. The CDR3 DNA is TGTGCCAGCAGTTCCGGGACTAGCGGGAGGCTATCAGAGACCCAGTACTTC. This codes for CASSSGTSGRLSETQYF.

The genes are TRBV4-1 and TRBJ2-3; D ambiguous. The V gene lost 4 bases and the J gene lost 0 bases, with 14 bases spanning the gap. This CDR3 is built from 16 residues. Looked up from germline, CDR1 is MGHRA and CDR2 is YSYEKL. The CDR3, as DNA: TGCGCCAGCAGCCCCTTAATAAGACCTAGCACAGATACGCAGTATTTT. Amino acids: CASSPLIRPSTDTQYF.

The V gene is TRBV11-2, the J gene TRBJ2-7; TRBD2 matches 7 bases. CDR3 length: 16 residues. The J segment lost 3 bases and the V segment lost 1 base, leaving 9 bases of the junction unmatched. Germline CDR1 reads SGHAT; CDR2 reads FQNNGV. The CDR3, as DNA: TGTGCCAGCAGCTTAGGCGATGGACTAGGAGGCTACGAGCAGTACTTC. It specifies CASSLGDGLGGYEQYF.

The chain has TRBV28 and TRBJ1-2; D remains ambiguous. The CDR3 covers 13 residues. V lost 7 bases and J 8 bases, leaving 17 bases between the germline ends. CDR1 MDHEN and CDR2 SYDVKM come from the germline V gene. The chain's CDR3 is CASTVVLSEGYTF. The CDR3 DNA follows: TGTGCCAGCACTGTCGTCCTCTCGGAGGGCTACACCTTC.